This T cell receptor (beta chain) was observed in a study of CXCR3-negative and CXCR3-positive naive CD8 T cells. Libraries of TRB cDNA were made by 5' RACE and carried UMIs. TCRdb reprocessed the 5' RACE reads; each CDR3 protein has one entry and no DNA is given. This listing includes around 60,000 distinct CDR3 sequences. CDR3 length equals 15 residues. Germline lookup yields CDR1 SEHNR and CDR2 FQNEAQ (reference sequence). CD8+ T cell subsets were each sorted in triplicate, 250,000 to 300,000 cells apiece. Points on this clonotype: The antigen is not known.

Overall study findings and caveats: Within a donor, both naive subsets shared TRBV-TRBJ usage, unlike memory cells. For memory CD8+ cells diversity was much lower, but both naive subsets had comparably high diversity. Compared with CXCR3-negative naive cells, CXCR3-positive naive cells showed more hydrophobic TRB CDR3s.

The sequence was collected from a human donor in good health. Some clones in this sample may be carry-over from other donors' samples. Sequenced sample: naive CXCR3+ CD8+ T cells from blood. As to subset: CD45RO-CCR7+CD27+CD95- naive CD8+ T cells expressing CXCR3 (TNR3+). The chain has TRBV7-9 and TRBJ1-1; TCRdb designates TRBD1, a call that cannot be tested without DNA. The CDR3 sequence is CASSLALGGDTEAFF.